These 20 T cell receptor beta chains were sequenced from one sample in a study of human T cells and chemical hapten exposure. The time point here: pre-sensitization, week 0. This sample's treatment: therapeutic diphenylcyclopropenone sensitization with weekly scalp DPC. TCRdb itself ran the RACE reads through MiXCR, one entry per CDR3 protein. The table includes about 380,000 distinct CDR3 sequences, approximately 5% detected once. The sequences come from whole blood, collected in connection with sensitization to the hapten diphenylcyclopropenone (DPC). Receptors originate from a woman between 50 and 59 years old with alopecia areata. Some clones in this sample may be carry-over from other donors' samples.

In this sample, this clonotype turned up many times. This chain joins TRBV6-1 and TRBJ1-1, with a possible D match to TRBD1 (5 bases). V was clipped by 5 bases and J by 0 bases, with 13 bases between them. The CDR3 has 15 residues. CDR1 and CDR2 (germline): MNHNS, SASEGT. The CDR3 reads CASSKPGLLNTEAFF. For the CDR3, the DNA is TGTGCCAGCAGTAAACCGGGACTTCTGAACACTGAAGCTTTCTTT.

V and J are TRBV28 and TRBJ2-7; D perhaps matches TRBD1 (6 bases). The V gene's germline CDR1 is MDHEN and CDR2 SYDVKM. V was cut by 2 bases and J by 2 bases, with 13 bases left in between. The CDR3 covers 15 residues. The CDR3 region is CASSLQQGFPYEQYF. The CDR3 DNA follows: TGTGCCAGCAGTTTACAACAGGGATTCCCCTACGAGCAGTACTTC.

The chain has TRBV13 and TRBJ1-2; D might be TRBD1 (5 bases). V was cut by 6 bases and J by 7 bases, with 12 bases left in between. This CDR3 spans 12 amino acids. Germline V gene lookup returns CDR1 PRHDT and CDR2 FYEKMQ (reference sequence). Here the CDR3 reads CASSSGSAGYTF. The CDR3 DNA reads TGTGCCAGCAGTTCAGGGTCGGCTGGCTACACCTTC.

This clonotype has more than one count but fewer than ten. The rearrangement uses TRBV20-1 and TRBJ1-1; unclear D gene. CDR1 and CDR2 (germline): DFQATT, SNEGSKA (reference sequence). CDR3 length: 12 amino acids. Trimming removed 2 bases at V and 6 bases at J, with 10 bases between. CDR3 region: CSARRLAAEAFF. The DNA for the CDR3 is TGCAGTGCTAGAAGGCTCGCCGCTGAAGCTTTCTTT.

This clonotype was counted many times. The genes are TRBV14 and TRBJ2-3; D is uncertain. V lost 1 base and J 2 bases, leaving 7 bases between the germline ends. Germline V gene data show CDR1 as SGHDN and CDR2 as FVKESK. CDR3 length equals 14 residues. The CDR3 DNA follows: TGTGCCAGCAGCCAAGGTAGAAACACAGATACGCAGTATTTT. It specifies CASSQGRNTDTQYF.

This clonotype was counted only a few times. J is TRBJ1-2 and V is TRBV28, with a tentative D call TRBD1 (5 bases). The V gene lost 6 bases and the J gene lost 5 bases, with 16 bases spanning the gap. CDR1 MDHEN and CDR2 SYDVKM come from the germline V gene. The CDR3 has 14 residues. The CDR3 here is CASSSSTGLYGYTF. In nucleotides, the CDR3 is TGTGCCAGCAGCAGTTCAACAGGCCTGTATGGCTACACCTTC.

There are many counts of this clonotype. This chain joins TRBV11-2 and TRBJ2-5, with 7 bases aligning to TRBD1. With 5 bases clipped from V and 3 bases from J, the junction kept 15 bases outside the gene matches. This CDR3 spans 17 amino acids. Germline CDR1 SGHAT, CDR2 FQNNGV. The CDR3 loop is CASSRGPGQPTEETQYF. CDR3 in DNA: TGTGCCAGCAGCCGGGGTCCGGGACAGCCCACAGAAGAGACCCAGTACTTC.

This clonotype showed up just a few times. The chain uses TRBV19 and TRBJ2-1; 7 bases are a match to TRBD1. From germline, CDR1 is LNHDA and CDR2 SQIVND (reference sequence). CDR3 size: 16 residues. Losses at the gene ends were 0 bases for V and 5 bases for J; bases not matched to a gene: 7. CDR3 sequence: CASSIDLTGWDNEQFF. CDR3 DNA: TGTGCCAGTAGTATAGATCTGACAGGGTGGGACAATGAGCAGTTCTTC.

This clonotype occurred many times. This sequence joins TRBV28 and TRBJ1-2; D gene unclear. Trimming left V 6 bases short and J 5 bases short, with 13 bases between. Per the germline V gene, CDR1 is MDHEN and CDR2 is SYDVKM. CDR3 length equals 13 residues. CDR3 sequence (DNA): TGTGCCAGCAGGTCGACGGAAGCGTATGGCTACACCTTC. Its protein is CASRSTEAYGYTF.

This clonotype was recorded many times. The chain carries TRBV12-3 or TRBV12-4 and TRBJ1-4; D unclear. The CDR3 has 14 amino acids. V lost 2 bases to trimming and J lost 4 bases, with 8 bases between them. The CDR3 loop is CASSLTGFNEKLFF. For the CDR3, the DNA is TGTGCCAGCAGTTTAACGGGTTTTAATGAAAAACTGTTTTTT.

The J gene is TRBJ2-4, the V gene TRBV6-2 or TRBV6-3, with a tentative D call TRBD2 (6 bases). In germline, CDR1 is MNHEY, CDR2 SVGEGT. CDR3 length equals 16 residues. Trimming stripped 3 bases from V and 8 bases from J, with 20 bases between. The CDR3 loop reads CASSYESGLPGDIQYF. Here the CDR3 DNA reads TGTGCCAGCAGTTATGAGTCGGGACTCCCTGGCGACATTCAGTACTTC.

This clonotype was observed a few times. This chain connects TRBV4-1 to TRBJ2-4; no clear D. Trimming left V 0 bases short and J 0 bases short, with 9 bases between. Germline values: CDR1 MGHRA, CDR2 YSYEKL. The CDR3 length is 16 residues. CDR3 in amino acids: CASSQEGVLAKNIQYF. The CDR3 DNA sequence: TGCGCCAGCAGCCAAGAAGGCGTCCTAGCCAAAAACATTCAGTACTTC.

This clonotype was picked up many times. The chain combines TRBV11-2 with TRBJ2-3, with 10 bases matching TRBD2. The CDR3 length is 16 residues. The ends lost 6 bases at V and 2 bases at J; junction bases unmatched: 8. From germline, CDR1 is SGHAT and CDR2 FQNNGV. CDR3 region: CASRLAGLVNTDTQYF. CDR3 DNA sequence: TGTGCCAGCAGACTAGCGGGGTTGGTTAACACAGATACGCAGTATTTT.

This clonotype was picked up a small number of times. At one boundary the junction diverges from the germline segment, which might be a read error. In DNA form, the CDR3 reads TGTGCCGGCAGGTTGGGGGAGACCCAGTACTTC. It yields the protein CAGRLGETQYF. The chain joins TRBV7-8 to TRBJ2-5; D is unresolved. The germline V gene has CDR1 SGHVS and CDR2 FQNEAQ. The CDR3 is 11 amino acids.

In its sample, this clonotype was seen a few times. This CDR3 is CASGQGAIDTQYF. As DNA, the CDR3 is TGTGCCAGCGGACAGGGGGCGATAGATACGCAGTATTTT. This chain links TRBV2 with TRBJ2-3; 11 nucleotides match TRBD1. After removal of 8 bases from V and 5 bases from J, the junction contained 3 bases not matched to a gene. Germline CDR1 and CDR2: SNHLY and FYNNEI. CDR3 length: 13 amino acids. The entire variable domain, with the rest obtained from reference TRBV2 and TRBJ2-3, is as follows: EPEVTQTPSHQVTQMGQEVILRCVPISNHLYFYWYRQILGQKVEFLVSFYNNEISEKSEIFDDQFSVERPDGSNFTLKIRSTKLEDSAMYFCASGQGAIDTQYFGPGTRLTVL.

This clonotype was seen only a few times. The rearrangement links TRBV4-2 to TRBJ2-7, with 7 bases that match TRBD2. This CDR3 spans 14 amino acids. The germline gives CDR1 LGHNA, CDR2 YNFKEQ. Trimming took 4 bases from V and 0 from J; bases not matched to a gene: 3. In DNA form, the CDR3 reads TGTGCCAGCAGCCGGGACTACCCCTCCTACGAGCAGTACTTC. This gives the protein CASSRDYPSYEQYF.

The rearrangement links TRBV28 to TRBJ2-1; TRBD2 matches at 8 bases. CDR3 size: 15 residues. Trimming removed 4 bases from V and 6 bases from J; junction bases left unmatched: 8. Germline assignment: CDR1 MDHEN and CDR2 SYDVKM. CDR3 nucleotides: TGTGCCAGCAGTTCCCCCGGGACTAGTCTCAATGAGCAGTTCTTC. Translating gives CASSSPGTSLNEQFF. The entire variable domain, with the rest obtained from reference TRBV28 and TRBJ2-1, is as follows: DVKVTQSSRYLVKRTGEKVFLECVQDMDHENMFWYRQDPGLGLRLIYFSYDVKMKEKGDIPEGYSVSREKKERFSLILESASTNQTSMYLCASSSPGTSLNEQFFGPGTRLTVL.

There are many counts of this clonotype. The chain is built from TRBV6-6 and TRBJ2-1; D is ambiguous. This CDR3 spans 16 amino acids. The germline CDR1 and CDR2 sequences are MNHNY and SVGAGI (reference sequence). The V and J ends lost 3 bases and 0 bases respectively, with 12 bases between them. CDR3: CASSYKTVSSYNEQFF. The CDR3 nucleotides are TGTGCCAGCAGTTATAAGACGGTTAGCTCCTACAATGAGCAGTTCTTC.

This clonotype has just a few counts. This rearrangement joins TRBV4-2 to TRBJ1-1, with D hard to call. CDR3 length equals 14 residues. Germline CDR1 and CDR2: LGHNA and YNFKEQ. V was clipped by 2 bases and J by 4 bases, with 11 bases between them. Here the CDR3 DNA reads TGTGCCAGCAGCCAACCCCCGCGGAGCACTGAAGCTTTCTTT. Its protein product is CASSQPPRSTEAFF.

Ten or more counts support this clonotype. V usage is TRBV29-1 and J usage is TRBJ1-1; D gene unclear. The CDR3 covers 13 residues. V was pared by 3 bases and J by 0 bases, with 8 bases between. Per germline, CDR1 SQVTM and CDR2 ANQGSEA. The CDR3 loop is CSVDEEMNTEAFF. The DNA for the CDR3 is TGCAGCGTTGACGAGGAGATGAACACTGAAGCTTTCTTT.